The present entry profiles one T cell receptor beta chain with its context. This specimen comes from a study of cytomegalovirus exposure and HLA in healthy donors. Amplification used 60 Vbeta primers and 13 Jbeta primers. Sequencing was performed with immunoSEQ multiplex PCR; in TCRdb, only in-frame clones are kept and a portion is missing. Of about 200,000 clones listed, around 82% are singletons. This CDR3 is built from 15 residues. Germline lookup yields CDR1 GTSNPN and CDR2 SVGIG (reference sequence). After removal of 8 bases from V and 9 bases from J, the junction contained 11 bases not matched to a gene.

The TCR originated in a woman in her twenties or thirties in good health and CMV-seronegative. The material sequenced was PBMCs. The V and J genes are TRBV30 and TRBJ2-1; 15 bases are a match to TRBD2. In nucleotides, the CDR3 is TGTGCCGGGGGACTAGCGGGGGGCGTTTTCGGTGAGCAGTTCTTC. As protein: CAGGLAGGVFGEQFF.